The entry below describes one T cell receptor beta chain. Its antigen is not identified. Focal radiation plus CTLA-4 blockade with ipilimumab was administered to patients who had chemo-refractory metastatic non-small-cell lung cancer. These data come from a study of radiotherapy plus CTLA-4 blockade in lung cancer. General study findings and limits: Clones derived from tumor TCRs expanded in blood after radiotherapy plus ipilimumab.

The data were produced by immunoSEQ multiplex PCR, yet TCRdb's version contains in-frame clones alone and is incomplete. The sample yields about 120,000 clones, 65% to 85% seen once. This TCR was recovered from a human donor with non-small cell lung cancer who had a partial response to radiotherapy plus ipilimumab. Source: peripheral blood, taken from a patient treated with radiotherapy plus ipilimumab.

CDR3 amino acids: CASSTDRGNYGYTF. CDR3 in DNA: TGTGCCAGCAGCACGGACAGGGGAAACTATGGCTACACCTTC. The V and J genes are TRBV5-4 and TRBJ1-2; 9 positions agree with TRBD1. Germline values: CDR1 SGHNT, CDR2 YYREEE (reference sequence). Trimming cost V 4 bases and J 2 bases; bases outside gene matches: 3. The CDR3 has 14 residues.